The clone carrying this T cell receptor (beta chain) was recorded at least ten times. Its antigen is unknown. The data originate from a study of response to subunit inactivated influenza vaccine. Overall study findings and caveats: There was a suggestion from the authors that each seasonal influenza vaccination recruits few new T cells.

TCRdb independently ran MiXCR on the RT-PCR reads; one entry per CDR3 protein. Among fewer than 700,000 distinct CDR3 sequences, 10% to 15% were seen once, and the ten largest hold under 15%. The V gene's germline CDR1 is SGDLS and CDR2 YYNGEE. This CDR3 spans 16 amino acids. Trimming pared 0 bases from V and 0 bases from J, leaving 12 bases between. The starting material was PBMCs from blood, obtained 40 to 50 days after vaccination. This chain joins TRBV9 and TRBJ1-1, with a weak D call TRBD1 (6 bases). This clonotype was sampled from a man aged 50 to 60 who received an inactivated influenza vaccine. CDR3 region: CASSVATRTVNTEAFF. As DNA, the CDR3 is TGTGCCAGCAGCGTAGCTACGAGGACAGTGAACACTGAAGCTTTCTTT.